The 10 T cell receptor beta chains below all came from one sample that was sequenced in a study of blood T cell repertoires in COVID-19. Sequencing used immunoSEQ multiplex PCR; TCRdb keeps in-frame clones, though not all of them. This table holds approximately 310,000 clones, around 87% found once. Sequencing used peripheral blood. These receptor sequences come from a woman between 45 and 65 years old who had recovered from COVID-19.

This sequence joins TRBV5-1 and TRBJ2-2, with TRBD1 matching over 8 bases. V dropped 2 bases and J dropped 4; count of bases not matched to a gene: 4. The germline V gene has CDR1 SGHRS and CDR2 YFSETQ. The CDR3 is made up of 15 amino acids. In DNA form, the CDR3 reads TGCGCCAGCAGCTTCCAGGGGGCGCCCACCGGGGAGCTGTTTTTT. Translating gives CASSFQGAPTGELFF.

The chain joins TRBV2 to TRBJ2-7; TRBD1 matches 10 bases. Trimming took 4 bases from V and 4 from J; bases not matched to a gene: 7. From germline, CDR1 is SNHLY and CDR2 FYNNEI. CDR3 size: 15 residues. In nucleotides, the CDR3 is TGTGCCAGCAGTGTGCGGGACAGGGGAGTTTACGAGCAGTACTTC. Encoded protein: CASSVRDRGVYEQYF.

The rearrangement uses TRBV5-5 and TRBJ2-7, with TRBD2 identical over 8 bases. Germline lookup yields CDR1 SGHKS and CDR2 YYEKEE (reference sequence). J was trimmed by 7 bases and V by 0 bases; bases with no gene match: 6. The CDR3 is 14 amino acids. The CDR3 region has the DNA TGTGCCAGCAGCTTGGGGGCGGGAGGTTGGGAGCAGTACTTC. It encodes CASSLGAGGWEQYF.

The chain uses TRBV6-2 or TRBV6-3 and TRBJ2-5; possibly TRBD1 for D (5 bases). V dropped 3 bases and J dropped 7 bases, with 18 bases sitting between them. Germline V lookup: CDR1 MNHEY, CDR2 SVGEGT. This CDR3 contains 15 residues. CDR3: CASSYWGSTVGTQYF. Here the CDR3 DNA reads TGTGCCAGCAGTTATTGGGGCAGCACTGTGGGGACCCAGTACTTC.

This clone was counted once. The chain has TRBV6-2 or TRBV6-3 and TRBJ2-2, with 7 nucleotides matching TRBD1. The V gene end was trimmed by 2 bases and the J gene end by 7 bases; junction bases not matched to a gene: 10. Germline CDR1 reads MNHEY; CDR2 reads SVGEGT. This CDR3 has 16 amino acids. CDR3 DNA sequence: TGTGCCAGCAGTTACCCCGACAGGGAGCGTAACGGGGAGCTGTTTTTT. Its translation is CASSYPDRERNGELFF.

The chain uses TRBV28 and TRBJ2-3; D perhaps matches TRBD2 (5 bases). Trimming removed 4 bases from V and 0 bases from J, with 11 bases in between. Per the germline V gene, CDR1 is MDHEN and CDR2 is SYDVKM. The CDR3 is 15 residues long. The CDR3 spells CASSYSAGSTDTQYF. CDR3 bases: TGTGCCAGCAGTTACTCCGCGGGTAGCACAGATACGCAGTATTTT. Looking up the rest from reference TRBV28 and TRBJ2-3 gives the full variable domain: DVKVTQSSRYLVKRTGEKVFLECVQDMDHENMFWYRQDPGLGLRLIYFSYDVKMKEKGDIPEGYSVSREKKERFSLILESASTNQTSMYLCASSYSAGSTDTQYFGPGTRLTVL.

The rearrangement uses TRBV7-2 and TRBJ2-5; D possibly corresponds to TRBD2 (6 bases). V dropped 5 bases and J dropped 4 bases, with 14 bases sitting between them. CDR1 is SGHTA, CDR2 FQGNSA, per germline. The CDR3 loop spans 14 amino acids. In DNA form, the CDR3 reads TGTGCCAGCAGCAACCGGAGGAGGGGAGAGACCCAGTACTTC. Its protein product is CASSNRRRGETQYF.

V and J are TRBV29-1 and TRBJ1-1; D remains unclear. Trimming stripped 3 bases from V and 4 bases from J, with 12 bases between. This CDR3 region has 13 residues. CDR1 is SQVTM, CDR2 ANQGSEA, per germline. This CDR3 is CSVDGGTGTEAFF. The CDR3 DNA is TGCAGCGTTGACGGAGGTACGGGCACTGAAGCTTTCTTT.

The CDR3 loop reads CASSPGQFNEQFF. CDR3 nucleotides: TGTGCCAGCAGCCCTGGACAGTTCAATGAGCAGTTCTTC. The rearrangement links TRBV7-6 to TRBJ2-1; possibly TRBD1 for D (6 bases). Germline V lookup: CDR1 SGHVS, CDR2 FNYEAQ. The length of the CDR3 is 13 residues. The V end was cut by 5 bases, the J end by 6 bases, with 11 bases between.

The J gene is TRBJ2-7, the V gene TRBV2; a possible D gene is TRBD1 (5 bases). There are 15 residues in the CDR3. Germline CDR1 reads SNHLY; CDR2 reads FYNNEI. Trimming took 6 bases from V and 3 from J, leaving 18 bases between them. The DNA of the CDR3 is TGTGCCAGCAGAATTGACAGATACGTCGTCTACGAGCAGTACTTC. It is translated as CASRIDRYVVYEQYF.